This is a list of T cell receptor beta chains from one sample in a study of beta chain features in type 1 diabetes. Profiled with immunoSEQ multiplex PCR; TCRdb holds only in-frame clones, not every one. The data contain 970,000 or so clones, roughly 17% of them singletons. The sample was naive CD4+ T cells from blood. These receptors were taken from a woman under 30 in good health. The CDR3 runs from the conserved cysteine through the conserved F or W. Each record gives: clone size, J gene, V gene, D gene, CDR3 protein. The D gene is left open where the match is weak. Clone size, where shown, is once, few, many, or a class for clones that have expanded.

>few|TRBJ1-2|TRBV7-3|-
CASSPSGRGSYGYTF
>-|TRBJ2-1|TRBV6-6|-
CASSYVPGGNGEQFF
>-|TRBJ2-5|TRBV9|TRBD2
CASSVGLAAETQYF
>few|TRBJ2-5|TRBV19|-
CASSMAQLQETQYF
>-|TRBJ2-5|TRBV19|-
CASNPGHGTETQYF
>few|TRBJ2-2|TRBV28|-
CASSLTGGTGELFF
>-|TRBJ1-2|TRBV5-1|-
CASSLGTKANYGYTF
>-|TRBJ2-2|TRBV29-1|-
CSVEKGHTNTGELFF
>-|TRBJ2-2|TRBV19|-
CASSITGFSSGELFF
>few|TRBJ2-5|TRBV6-5|-
CASSYSSALGQETQYF
>few|TRBJ2-1|TRBV29-1|TRBD2
CSVVTSEMRYEQFF
>many|TRBJ2-1|TRBV21-1|-
CASSKAPVDEQFF
>few|TRBJ2-2|TRBV28|TRBD2
CASIHGGRANGELFF
>-|TRBJ2-6|TRBV28|TRBD1
CASSLSPKWQGAVSGANVLTF
>-|TRBJ2-3|TRBV10-2|-
CASSVQGITQYF
>few|TRBJ2-3|TRBV7-6|TRBD1
CASSPTPDRGDWSQYF
>-|TRBJ2-7|TRBV9|-
CASSVGVTTPYEQYF
>once|TRBJ1-1|TRBV28|-
CASSFGARGHAFF
>-|TRBJ2-5|TRBV7-9|TRBD2
CASSYLADQETQYF
>few|TRBJ1-2|TRBV10-3|-
CAISDPPRRRGYTF
>-|TRBJ2-7|TRBV7-9|-
CASSRIYEQYF
>few|TRBJ2-3|TRBV27|-
CASSSTGTDTQYF
>few|TRBJ2-1|TRBV6-6|TRBD1
CASSQGAGEQFF
>few|TRBJ2-7|TRBV6-6|-
CASSLVGTGDEQYF
>-|TRBJ2-1|TRBV21-1|-
CASSKAVMEWGQGDHEQFF
>-|TRBJ1-2|TRBV4-3|-
CASSQVFERHYGYTF
>few|TRBJ2-5|TRBV28|TRBD1
CASKGRTGGVQETQYF
>few|TRBJ2-7|TRBV7-2|-
CASSLNQGSEQYF
>-|TRBJ1-1|TRBV5-1|-
CASSLGVGSEAFF
>-|TRBJ1-1|TRBV27|-
CASSFDRIGTEAFF
>once|TRBJ2-1|TRBV6-1|-
CASSPGLKTEQFF
>-|TRBJ2-7|TRBV5-4|TRBD2
CASSLLPRSTSGASHEQYF
>few|TRBJ2-5|TRBV28|-
CASSLSGGAPWETQYF
>-|TRBJ1-2|TRBV18|-
CASSPDRNYGYTF
>-|TRBJ2-3|TRBV28|-
CASSSRTDTQYF
>few|TRBJ1-1|TRBV28|-
CASSLTREAFF
>-|TRBJ2-5|TRBV18|-
CASSPQGSGQETQYF
>few|TRBJ2-3|TRBV14|-
CASSQAGGLKRSTDTQYF
>few|TRBJ2-3|TRBV28|-
CASSRIRTRGDTQYF
>-|TRBJ2-1|TRBV27|TRBD2
CASSGNPGLAGGHGNEQFF
>-|TRBJ1-4|TRBV28|TRBD1
CASSLASTGSNEKLFF
>few|TRBJ1-2|TRBV5-1|-
CASSVAPGLRGGYTF
>few|TRBJ2-5|TRBV19|-
CASSKTPGLQETQYF
>few|TRBJ2-7|TRBV7-2|-
CASSSGLIYEQYF
>few|TRBJ1-5|TRBV5-1|-
CASSEGTNQPQHF
>few|TRBJ1-2|TRBV7-9|TRBD1
CASSLWLGGDRADYGYTF